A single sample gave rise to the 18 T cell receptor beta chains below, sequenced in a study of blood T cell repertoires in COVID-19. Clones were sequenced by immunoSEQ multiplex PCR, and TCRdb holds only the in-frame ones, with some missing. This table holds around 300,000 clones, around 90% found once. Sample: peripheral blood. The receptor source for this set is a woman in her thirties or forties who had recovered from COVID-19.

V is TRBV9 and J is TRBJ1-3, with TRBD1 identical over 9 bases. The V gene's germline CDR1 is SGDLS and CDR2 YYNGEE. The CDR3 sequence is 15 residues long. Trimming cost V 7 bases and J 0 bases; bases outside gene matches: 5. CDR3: CASGGQGSSGNTIYF. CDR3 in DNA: TGTGCCAGCGGAGGACAGGGGAGCTCTGGAAACACCATATATTTT.

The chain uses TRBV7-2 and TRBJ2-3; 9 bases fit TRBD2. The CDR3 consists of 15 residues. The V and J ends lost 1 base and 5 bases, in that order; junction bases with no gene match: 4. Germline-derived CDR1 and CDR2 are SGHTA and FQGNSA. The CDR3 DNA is TGTGCCAGCAGCTTAGTAGCGGGGGTAAAAGATACGCAGTATTTT. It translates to CASSLVAGVKDTQYF. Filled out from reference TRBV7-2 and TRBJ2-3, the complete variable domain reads GAGVSQSPSNKVTEKGKDVELRCDPISGHTALYWYRQSLGQGLEFLIYFQGNSAPDKSGLPSDRFSAERTGGSVSTLTIQRTQQEDSAVYLCASSLVAGVKDTQYFGPGTRLTVL.

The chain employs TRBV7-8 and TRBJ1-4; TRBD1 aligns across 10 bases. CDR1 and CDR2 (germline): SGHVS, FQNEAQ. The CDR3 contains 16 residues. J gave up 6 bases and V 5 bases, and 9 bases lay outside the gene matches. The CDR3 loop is CASSATGGVGDEKLFF. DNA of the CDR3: TGTGCCAGCAGCGCGACAGGGGGCGTCGGAGATGAAAAACTGTTTTTT. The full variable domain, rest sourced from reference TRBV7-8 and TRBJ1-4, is GAGVSQSPRYKVAKRGQDVALRCDPISGHVSLFWYQQALGQGPEFLTYFQNEAQLDKSGLPSDRFFAERPEGSVSTLKIQRTQQEDSAVYLCASSATGGVGDEKLFFGSGTQLSVL.

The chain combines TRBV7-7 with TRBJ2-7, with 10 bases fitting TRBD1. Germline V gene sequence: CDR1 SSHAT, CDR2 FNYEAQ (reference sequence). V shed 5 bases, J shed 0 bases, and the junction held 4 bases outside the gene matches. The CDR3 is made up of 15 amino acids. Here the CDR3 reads CASSRDRGSSYEQYF. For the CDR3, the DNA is TGTGCCAGCAGCCGGGACAGGGGAAGCTCCTACGAGCAGTACTTC.

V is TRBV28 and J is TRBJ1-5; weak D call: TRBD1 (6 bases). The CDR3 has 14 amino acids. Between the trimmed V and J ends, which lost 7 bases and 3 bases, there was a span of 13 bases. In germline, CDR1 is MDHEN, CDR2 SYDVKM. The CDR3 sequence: CASNPRGYNQPQHF. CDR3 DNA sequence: TGTGCCAGCAACCCCAGGGGATACAATCAGCCCCAGCATTTT.

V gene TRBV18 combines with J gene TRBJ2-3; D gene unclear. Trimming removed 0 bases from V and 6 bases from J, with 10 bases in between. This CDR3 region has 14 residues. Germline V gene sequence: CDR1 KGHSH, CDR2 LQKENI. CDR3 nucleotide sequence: TGTGCCAGCTCACCACCCCCGCAGGCGGATACGCAGTATTTT. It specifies CASSPPPQADTQYF.

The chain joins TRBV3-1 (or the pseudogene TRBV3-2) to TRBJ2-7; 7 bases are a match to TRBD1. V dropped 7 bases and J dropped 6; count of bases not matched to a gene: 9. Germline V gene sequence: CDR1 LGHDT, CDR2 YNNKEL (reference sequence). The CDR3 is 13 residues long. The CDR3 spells CASTRGLGGEQYF. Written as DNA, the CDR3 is TGTGCCAGCACCAGGGGGTTAGGGGGCGAGCAGTACTTC.

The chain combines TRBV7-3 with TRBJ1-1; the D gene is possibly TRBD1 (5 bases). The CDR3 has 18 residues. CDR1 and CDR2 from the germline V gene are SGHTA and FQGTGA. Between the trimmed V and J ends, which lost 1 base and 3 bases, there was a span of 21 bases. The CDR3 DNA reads TGTGCCAGCAGCTTAAAAGGCGGTCCCGGGGCGGGGGACACTGAAGCTTTCTTT. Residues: CASSLKGGPGAGDTEAFF. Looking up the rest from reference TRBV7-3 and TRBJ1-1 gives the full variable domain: GAGVSQTPSNKVTEKGKYVELRCDPISGHTALYWYRQSLGQGPEFLIYFQGTGAADDSGLPNDRFFAVRPEGSVSTLKIQRTERGDSAVYLCASSLKGGPGAGDTEAFFGQGTRLTVV.

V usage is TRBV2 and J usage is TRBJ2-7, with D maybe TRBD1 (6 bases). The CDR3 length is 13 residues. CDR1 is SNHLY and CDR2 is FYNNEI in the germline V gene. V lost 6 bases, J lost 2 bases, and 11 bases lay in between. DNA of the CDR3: TGTGCCAGCAGACCGACAGGAGCCTACGAGCAGTACTTC. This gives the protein CASRPTGAYEQYF.

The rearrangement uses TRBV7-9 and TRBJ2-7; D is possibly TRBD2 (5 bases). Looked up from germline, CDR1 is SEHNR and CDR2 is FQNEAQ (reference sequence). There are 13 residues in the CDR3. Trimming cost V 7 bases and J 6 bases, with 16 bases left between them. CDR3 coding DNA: TGTGCCAGCACCCTAGCCACCGGACGCGAGCAGTACTTC. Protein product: CASTLATGREQYF.

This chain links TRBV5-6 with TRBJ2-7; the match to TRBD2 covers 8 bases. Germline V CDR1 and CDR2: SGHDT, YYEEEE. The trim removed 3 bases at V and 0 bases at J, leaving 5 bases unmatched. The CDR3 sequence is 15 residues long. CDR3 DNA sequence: TGTGCCAGCAGCTATACTAGCGGAAACTCCTACGAGCAGTACTTC. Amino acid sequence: CASSYTSGNSYEQYF.

DNA of the CDR3: TGTGCCAGCAGCGGGAACCCGGGACAGCACACAGATACGCAGTATTTT. This translates into CASSGNPGQHTDTQYF. The chain has TRBV9 and TRBJ2-3, with TRBD1 matching over 7 bases. The CDR3 loop spans 16 amino acids. V shed 3 bases, J shed 2 bases, and the junction held 9 bases outside the gene matches. In germline, CDR1 is SGDLS, CDR2 YYNGEE.

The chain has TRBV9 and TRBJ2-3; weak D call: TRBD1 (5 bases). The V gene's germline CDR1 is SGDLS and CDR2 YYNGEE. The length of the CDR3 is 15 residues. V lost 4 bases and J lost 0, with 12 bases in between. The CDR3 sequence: CASSSTASSTDTQYF. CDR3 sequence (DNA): TGTGCCAGCAGCTCGACAGCATCTAGCACAGATACGCAGTATTTT.

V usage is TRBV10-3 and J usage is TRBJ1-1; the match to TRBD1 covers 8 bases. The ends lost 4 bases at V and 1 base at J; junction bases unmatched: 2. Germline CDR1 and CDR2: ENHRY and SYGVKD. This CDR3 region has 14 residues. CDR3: CAISGTGPNTEAFF. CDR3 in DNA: TGTGCCATCAGTGGGACAGGGCCGAACACTGAAGCTTTCTTT.

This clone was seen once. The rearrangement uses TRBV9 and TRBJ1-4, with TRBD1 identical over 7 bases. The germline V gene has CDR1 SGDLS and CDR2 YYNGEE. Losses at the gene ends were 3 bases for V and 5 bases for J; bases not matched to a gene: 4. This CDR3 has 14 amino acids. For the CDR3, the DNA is TGTGCCAGCAGCGAACGGGACAGCAATGAAAAACTGTTTTTT. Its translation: CASSERDSNEKLFF. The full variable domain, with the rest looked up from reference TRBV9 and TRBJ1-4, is DSGVTQTPKHLITATGQRVTLRCSPRSGDLSVYWYQQSLDQGLQFLIQYYNGEERAKGNILERFSAQQFPDLHSELNLSSLELGDSALYFCASSERDSNEKLFFGSGTQLSVL.

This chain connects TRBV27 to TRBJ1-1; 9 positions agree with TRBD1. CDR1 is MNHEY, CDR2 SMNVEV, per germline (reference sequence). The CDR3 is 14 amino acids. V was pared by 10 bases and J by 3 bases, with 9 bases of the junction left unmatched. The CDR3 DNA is TGTGCCACCAGCACCGGGACAGGGTACACTGAAGCTTTCTTT. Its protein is CATSTGTGYTEAFF.

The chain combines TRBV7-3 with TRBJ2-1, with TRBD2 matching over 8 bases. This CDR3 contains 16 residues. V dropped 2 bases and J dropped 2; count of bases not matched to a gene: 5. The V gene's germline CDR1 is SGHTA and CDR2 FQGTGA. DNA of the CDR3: TGTGCCAGCAGCTTAGTCAGCGGGAGCCCCTACAATGAGCAGTTCTTC. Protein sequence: CASSLVSGSPYNEQFF.

DNA of the CDR3: TGTGCCAGCAGTGAAATTTCAGGGGTGGGGCAGCCCCAGCATTTT. It codes for CASSEISGVGQPQHF. The V and J genes are TRBV6-1 and TRBJ1-5, with D possibly TRBD1 on 6 matching bases. Germline lookup yields CDR1 MNHNS and CDR2 SASEGT. V was cut by 2 bases and J by 7 bases, with 15 bases left in between. This CDR3 contains 15 residues.